What follows is one T cell receptor (beta chain) and its context. Its specific antigen is unknown. One base away there is no much larger clone; base qualities are not given. This record comes from a study of blood T cell repertoires in COVID-19 (dated by TCRdb to about 2020). Context from the whole study: Samples from collaborators originated in the United States, Italy and Spain and spanned both the acute and convalescent phases of COVID-19. Where available, HLA class I and class II types were obtained from metadata supplied by the sample provider rather than from assay-based typing. The prospective study material was composed of cDNA or gDNA derived from T cells, B-cell-depleted T cells, or PBMCs. Deeply sampled blood TCRbeta repertoires from subjects exposed to, actively infected with, or recovered from COVID-19 were included in the dataset. Samples came from the ongoing ImmuneRACE study (first 160 participants) plus 1,254 subjects from 6 global collaborators. A freely available public database, intended as a resource for researchers studying the immune response to SARS-CoV-2, is where the repertoires were released. The sample metadata nearly always contained a de-identified subject ID, COVID-19 status, age in years and sex. Results the study describes overall, beyond this receptor: The quantity of clinical and demographic metadata differed by source and by participant and was supplied without curation.

Each collaborating institution followed its own protocols to collect whole blood in K2EDTA tubes. For TCRbeta analysis, collaborators shipped samples as frozen whole blood, isolated PBMCs, or DNA extracted from either of those sample types. The immunoSEQ Assay, a bias-controlled multiplex PCR, was used to amplify TCRbeta CDR3 regions from genomic DNA. The paper's data handling went like this. Within the assay, amplification of reference gene primers was used to estimate how many nucleated cells each sample contained. Sequence reads were collapsed and filtered to measure the absolute abundance of every unique TCRbeta CDR3 rearrangement. For each sample, productive Simpson clonality was calculated as the square root of Simpson's diversity index over productive rearrangements. The immuneACCESS repertoire file appears here via TCRdb, limited to in-frame rearrangements. These files lack a portion of the clones; in checked studies, under half of the deficit traces to unresolved V genes, and the cause of the others is not known. The V and J calls and the clone size are those of that table, but D and trimming were determined from the DNA. For this sample the table gives some 230,000 clones, of which around 81% were detected only once. The ten largest clones capture approximately 2.5% of the sample.

From its cysteine to its phenylalanine, the CDR3 spans 18 amino acids. The only DNA kept is the CDR3, 54 bases in frame from the first base. CDR1 and CDR2 are drawn from the germline V gene: MGHRA, YSYEKL. V was cut back by 1 base and J by 8 bases, leaving a gap of 24 bases between them. The chain is encoded by TRBV4-1 joined to TRBJ2-1; a tentative D match to TRBD2 spans 7 bases. The source is a woman in her sixties or seventies with acute or convalescent COVID-19. Sequenced sample: peripheral blood. The DNA reads as follows: TGCGCCAGCAGCCAAGTCATTGGTGGGGGGGCTCGGCTTTATGAGCAGTTCTTC. Protein translation: CASSQVIGGGARLYEQFF.